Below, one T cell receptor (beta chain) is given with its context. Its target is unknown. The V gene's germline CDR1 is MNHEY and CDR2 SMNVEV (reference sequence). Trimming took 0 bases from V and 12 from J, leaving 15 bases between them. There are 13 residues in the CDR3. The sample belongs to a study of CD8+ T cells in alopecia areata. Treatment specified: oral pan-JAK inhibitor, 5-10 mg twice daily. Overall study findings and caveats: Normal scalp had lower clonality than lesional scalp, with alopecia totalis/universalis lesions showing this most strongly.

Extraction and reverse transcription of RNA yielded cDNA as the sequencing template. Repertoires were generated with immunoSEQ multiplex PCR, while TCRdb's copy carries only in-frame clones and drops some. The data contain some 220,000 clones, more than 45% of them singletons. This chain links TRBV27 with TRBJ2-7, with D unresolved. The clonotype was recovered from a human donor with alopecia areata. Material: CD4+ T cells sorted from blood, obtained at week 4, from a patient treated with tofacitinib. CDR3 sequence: CASSLSQSALRYF. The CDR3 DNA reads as TGTGCCAGCAGTTTATCCCAATCAGCGTTGCGGTACTTC.